In this sample, the clone carrying this T cell receptor beta chain turned up many times. This sample is part of a study of T cells after yellow fever vaccination. Study overall: Preparation of the low-cell-number fractions used SMART-Seq v4 Ultra Low Input. Broader study findings: Weaker overall, the secondary response nonetheless peaked faster (day 5 versus 15). Subsequent booster samples again held most clones from primary vaccination (96% CD4, roughly 88% CD8). CD4 and CD8 compartments shared a small share of clonotypes.

Trimming pared 5 bases from V and 1 base from J, leaving 11 bases between. The CDR3 covers 14 residues. TCRdb called the 5' RACE reads again in MiXCR, with one record for every CDR3 protein. The table records more than 75,000 distinct CDR3 sequences, around 9.8% of them present only once. The sequence was collected from a man aged 18 to 35 who received the YFV17D yellow fever vaccine. The chain employs TRBV12-3 or TRBV12-4 and TRBJ1-1; D may be TRBD1 (6 bases). The input for sequencing was CD8+ T cells not binding an NS4B(214-222) dextramer, sorted from PBMCs, taken more than 14 days after the first yellow fever vaccination. The CDR3 reads CASSLGRGNTEAFF. The CDR3, as DNA: TGTGCCAGCAGTCTCGGCAGGGGGAACACTGAAGCTTTCTTT.